This TCR beta chain emerged from a study of blood T cell repertoires in COVID-19 (dated by TCRdb to the early 2020s). For context, the study as a whole: Samples covering the acute and convalescent phases of COVID-19 were provided by collaborators in the United States, Italy and Spain. The samples were drawn from two sources: the first 160 participants of the ongoing ImmuneRACE study, and 1,000 to 1,500 subjects contributed by 6 global collaborators. A de-identified subject ID, COVID-19 status, age in years and sex were almost always included in the sample metadata. The material from the prospective study consisted of cDNA or gDNA derived from T cells, B-cell-depleted T cells, or PBMCs. The repertoires were made available in a free public database intended to serve as a resource for research on the immune response to SARS-CoV-2. Subjects who had been exposed to COVID-19, were actively infected with it, or had recovered from it provided the deeply sampled blood TCRbeta repertoires that made up the dataset. Where available, HLA class I and class II types were taken from metadata supplied by the sample provider and were not determined by assay-based typing.

Via the germline V gene, CDR1 is SGDLS and CDR2 YYNGEE. V and J are truncated by 0 bases and 1 base respectively, leaving an intervening sequence of 10 bases. The CDR3 spans 16 residues, from the cysteine through the phenylalanine. Only the CDR3 region is kept as DNA, spanning 48 bases read in frame from base 1. What the research found in general, with its limitations: How much clinical and demographic metadata was included differed by source and by participant, and the metadata was provided uncurated.

On this clone: The clone's antigen remains unknown. Per-nucleotide qualities are absent, and no much larger clonotype sits a single base away.

Collaborating institutions collected whole blood in K2EDTA tubes following their own protocols. For TCRbeta analysis, collaborators shipped samples as frozen whole blood, isolated PBMCs, or DNA extracted from either of those sample types. TCRbeta CDR3 regions were amplified from genomic DNA using the immunoSEQ Assay, a bias-controlled multiplex PCR. In the source study's methods: The number of nucleated cells in each sample was estimated from the amplification of reference gene primers within the assay. Sequence reads were collapsed and filtered to measure the absolute abundance of every unique TCRbeta CDR3 rearrangement. Productive Simpson clonality was computed per sample as the square root of Simpson's diversity index over productive rearrangements. TCRdb retrieved this table from immuneACCESS and kept in-frame rearrangements only. Not all clones are present; in checked studies, unresolved V genes account for under half, and no reason is known for the remainder. D and trimming come from the DNA, and the V and J calls and clone size come from that table. The sample table records approximately 140,000 clones; around 84% of these occur just once. Clones ranked in the top ten supply approximately 40% of the sample.

This TCR came from a human donor in a cohort sampled during active COVID-19. Sequenced sample: peripheral blood. The rearrangement joined TRBV9 to TRBJ2-2, and the D gene may be TRBD1, 6 bases matching. In nucleotides, the sequence is TGTGCCAGCAGCGTAGGTGGGACATTGAACACCGGGGAGCTGTTTTTT. The translation is CASSVGGTLNTGELFF.